The subject of this entry is one T cell receptor (beta chain). Antigen specificity is unknown. Using the 5' RACE reads, TCRdb records one entry per CDR3 protein without DNA. This listing includes about 170,000 distinct CDR3 sequences. CDR3 length equals 15 residues. Germline V gene lookup returns CDR1 LNHNV and CDR2 YYDKDF (reference sequence). This sample is part of a study of monozygotic twins with inflammatory bowel disease. Study results and limitations: None of the different T cell subtypes could be distinguished from one another. Immunosuppressive treatment differences may have increased patient repertoire variability. With inverse Simpson as the measure, TCRbeta diversity was lower in IBD patients than in healthy co-twins.

This chain joins TRBV15 and TRBJ2-1; the TRBD2 assignment by TCRdb is unverifiable without DNA. Sequencing was performed on blood. The sequence was obtained from a human donor with ulcerative colitis or Crohn's disease, or a healthy co-twin of an affected twin (not recorded which). The CDR3 loop is CATSRDLAGDNEQFF.